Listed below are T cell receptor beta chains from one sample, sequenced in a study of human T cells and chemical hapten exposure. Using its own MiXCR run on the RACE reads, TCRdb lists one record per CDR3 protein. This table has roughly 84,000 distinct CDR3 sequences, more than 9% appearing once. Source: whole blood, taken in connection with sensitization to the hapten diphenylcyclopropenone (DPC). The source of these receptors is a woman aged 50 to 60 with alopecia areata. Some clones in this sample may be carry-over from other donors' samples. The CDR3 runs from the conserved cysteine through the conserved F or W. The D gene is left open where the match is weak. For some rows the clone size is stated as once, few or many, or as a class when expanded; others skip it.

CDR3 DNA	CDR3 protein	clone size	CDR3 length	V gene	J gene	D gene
TGTGCCAGCAGCTCCCCGGATACGCAGTATTTT	CASSSPDTQYF	.	11	TRBV28	TRBJ2-3	.
TGTGCCAGTGCCGGGGGGATGGGTGCCGGAGCTAACTATGGCTACACCTTC	CASAGGMGAGANYGYTF	.	17	TRBV28	TRBJ1-2	.
TGTGCCAGCAGCCCCTATCCCTACAATGAGCAGTTCTTC	CASSPYPYNEQFF	many	13	TRBV3-1	TRBJ2-1	.
TGTGCCAGCAGCCTCAAGTGGGCGGGGGAGACCCAGTACTTC	CASSLKWAGETQYF	many	14	TRBV4-2	TRBJ2-5	.
TGTGCCAGCTCGGAGGGCCATAACAATGAGCAGTTCTTC	CASSEGHNNEQFF	many	13	TRBV28	TRBJ2-1	.
TGTGCCAGCAGCTTCCGCGGGACAGGGGAGGCCTCCTACAATGAGCAGTTCTTC	CASSFRGTGEASYNEQFF	few	18	TRBV5-5	TRBJ2-1	TRBD1
TGTGCCAGCAGCCAAGCGGGACACGGCTACGAGCAGTACTTC	CASSQAGHGYEQYF	many	14	TRBV3-1	TRBJ2-7	.
TGCGCCAGCAGCCAAGGGGGACTAGGGGGTGAGCAGTTCTTC	CASSQGGLGGEQFF	.	14	TRBV4-1	TRBJ2-1	TRBD2
TGTGCCAGCAGCTTAACGGCTAGCGGATTTTACGAGCAGTACTTC	CASSLTASGFYEQYF	many	15	TRBV7-2	TRBJ2-7	TRBD2
TGCAGTGCTAGTGGAGAGGGTACACCCACCAGCTATGGCTACACCTTC	CSASGEGTPTSYGYTF	.	16	TRBV20-1	TRBJ1-2	.
TGTGCCAGCAGTTTAAATATCGCGACAGGGAACACTGAAGCTTTCTTT	CASSLNIATGNTEAFF	.	16	TRBV28	TRBJ1-1	.
TGTGCCAGCAGTTGGGCCGGGACTAGTTCAGATACGCAGTATTTT	CASSWAGTSSDTQYF	.	15	TRBV6-5	TRBJ2-3	TRBD2
TGCAGTGCTAGTGAGGGGATGAACACTGAAGCTTTCTTT	CSASEGMNTEAFF	many	13	TRBV20-1	TRBJ1-1	.
TGTGCCAGCAGTCACCTTACCTCAAGCCGACAAGAGACCCAGTACTTC	CASSHLTSSRQETQYF	few	16	TRBV6-5	TRBJ2-5	.
TGCGCCAGCAGCTTAGCGTCCATGAACACTGAAGCTTTCTTT	CASSLASMNTEAFF	many	14	TRBV5-1	TRBJ1-1	.
TGTGCCAGCAGCTTAAGGGGGAGTGGGGCCAAAAACATTCAGTACTTC	CASSLRGSGAKNIQYF	.	16	TRBV11-2	TRBJ2-4	.
TGTGCCAGCAGTGACGGGACTAGCGGGGCGAGCAATGAGCAGTTCTTC	CASSDGTSGASNEQFF	.	16	TRBV6-4	TRBJ2-1	TRBD2
TGTGCCAGTAGTATTCACAAGGATCAGCCCCGGCATTTT	CASSIHKDQPRHF	.	13	TRBV19	TRBJ1-5	.
TGTGCCAGCAGTGATTCCCGGGAGCTGTTTTTT	CASSDSRELFF	.	11	TRBV6-1	TRBJ2-2	.
TGTGCCAGCAGCCTCTGGAACCCAGGGGCCAACGTCCTGACTTTC	CASSLWNPGANVLTF	few	15	TRBV3-1	TRBJ2-6	.
TGCGCCAGCAGCTTGGAACCGACTTTCTCTGGAAACACCATATATTTT	CASSLEPTFSGNTIYF	few	16	TRBV5-1	TRBJ1-3	.
TGTGCCAGCTCACCAAGCGGACCCCACACTGAAGCTTTCTTT	CASSPSGPHTEAFF	few	14	TRBV18	TRBJ1-1	.
TGTGCCAGCAGTTACTCGGGACTAGCGATCGATGAGCAGTTCTTC	CASSYSGLAIDEQFF	few	15	TRBV6-5	TRBJ2-1	TRBD2
TGCGCCAGCAGCTTGGGAGGGACTAGCGCCACAGATACGCAGTATTTT	CASSLGGTSATDTQYF	few	16	TRBV5-1	TRBJ2-3	TRBD2
TGCAGTGCTAGAGTTAGCGGGAGTATAAATGAGCAGTTCTTC	CSARVSGSINEQFF	many	14	TRBV20-1	TRBJ2-1	TRBD2
TGCGCCAGCAGCCGCCGCCTAAAGAACACTGAAGCTTTCTTT	CASSRRLKNTEAFF	few	14	TRBV4-3	TRBJ1-1	.
TGTGCCAGCAGCCGGGACCCCACCGGGGAGCTGTTTTTT	CASSRDPTGELFF	many	13	TRBV5-4	TRBJ2-2	.
TGTGCCAGCAGCCCAAAAATCGTACAGACTAACTATGGCTACACCTTC	CASSPKIVQTNYGYTF	.	16	TRBV7-8	TRBJ1-2	.
TGTGCCAGCAGTGAAGCGGGTACCGGGGAGCTGTTTTTT	CASSEAGTGELFF	.	13	TRBV6-1	TRBJ2-2	.
TGCGCCAGCATGTCGGGCGGAATGGTCGGGGAGCTGTTTTTT	CASMSGGMVGELFF	many	14	TRBV5-1	TRBJ2-2	.
TGCGCCAGCAGCTCCTCGACAGGCACAGATACGCAGTATTTT	CASSSSTGTDTQYF	few	14	TRBV5-1	TRBJ2-3	.
TGTGCCAGCAGCCCAGGATACGGGACAGATACGCAGTATTTT	CASSPGYGTDTQYF	many	14	TRBV7-7	TRBJ2-3	.
TGCAGCGTTGATGGGGGACAGGACTATGGCTACACCTTC	CSVDGGQDYGYTF	many	13	TRBV29-1	TRBJ1-2	TRBD1
TGTGCCAGCAGTGGATCTAGCGGGAGGACCCGGCAGTTCTTC	CASSGSSGRTRQFF	.	14	TRBV25-1	TRBJ2-1	TRBD2
TGCGCCAGCAGCCAAGGCACCGGGGCCATTGGGTCACCCCTCCACTTT	CASSQGTGAIGSPLHF	many	16	TRBV4-3	TRBJ1-6	.
TGCGCCAGCAGCCAACGGCCGGACAGGGAGAGTAGCGGTGAGCAGTTCTTC	CASSQRPDRESSGEQFF	few	17	TRBV5-1	TRBJ2-1	TRBD1
TGTGCCAGCATCATTTCAGCCGGTGAGAGGGGTGAAGCTTTCTTT	CASIISAGERGEAFF	many	15	TRBV12-3/TRBV12-4	TRBJ1-1	.
TGTGCCAGCAGGCCCAGTGAGTGGCGTCAACCTAACTATGGCTACACCTTC	CASRPSEWRQPNYGYTF	many	17	TRBV27	TRBJ1-2	.
TGTGCCAGCAGGAAACCCGGGACAGGGACATACAATGAGCAGTTCTTC	CASRKPGTGTYNEQFF	.	16	TRBV2	TRBJ2-1	TRBD1
TGCGCCAGCAGCACGCCAGAAGAGGAGGATACGCAGTATTTT	CASSTPEEEDTQYF	.	14	TRBV5-1	TRBJ2-3	.